Presented here are 15 T cell receptor beta chains from one specimen sequenced in a study of read filtering for tumor transcriptome and immune sequencing. The library was built from roughly 400 ng RNA with molecular barcoded adaptors for alpha/delta and beta/gamma chains. Using its own MiXCR run on the reads, TCRdb lists one record per CDR3 protein. The data show tens of thousands of distinct CDR3 sequences, roughly 21% seen once. Material for sequencing was a population of CD138-negative cells sorted from bone marrow. All receptors come from a donor at least 40 years old with multiple myeloma.

This clonotype was seen repeatedly, ten times or more. The chain uses TRBV6-6 and TRBJ2-7; perhaps TRBD2 as D (6 bases). Trimming removed 2 bases from V and 5 bases from J, with 10 bases in between. CDR3 size: 13 residues. Germline CDR1 and CDR2: MNHNY and SVGAGI (reference sequence). The CDR3 here is CASSYPPGDEQYF. Written as DNA, the CDR3 is TGTGCCAGCAGTTACCCTCCGGGAGACGAGCAGTACTTC.

About this clonotype: One base away lies a much larger clone, so this may be a sequencing read error. This sequence joins TRBV6-2 or TRBV6-3 and TRBJ1-1; D gene ambiguous. Looked up from germline, CDR1 is MNHEY and CDR2 is SVGEGT. The CDR3 sequence is 14 residues long. CDR3 sequence reads: CASSYSGGNTEASF. In DNA, the CDR3 is TGTGCCAGCAGTTACTCGGGCGGGAACACTGAAGCTTCCTTT.

Remarks on this clonotype: Just one base apart from a much larger clone, this may be a read error. The genes are TRBV28 and TRBJ2-5, with 13 bases that match TRBD2. The CDR3 contains 16 residues. The germline V gene encodes CDR1 MDHEN and CDR2 SYDVKM. The junction had 5 bases not matched to a gene; V was cut back by 2 bases and J by 5 bases. The chain's CDR3 is CASSLGQTSGGETQYF. CDR3 nucleotide sequence: TGTGCCAGCAGTTTAGGCCAGACTAGCGGGGGGGAGACCCAGTACTTC. The full variable domain, its missing parts supplied by reference TRBV28 and TRBJ2-5, is DVKVTQSSRYLVKRTGEKVFLECVQDMDHENMFWYRQDPGLGLRLIYFSYDVKMKEKGDIPEGYSVSREKKERFSLILESASTNQTSMYLCASSLGQTSGGETQYFGPGTRLLVL.

The table lists this clonotype with many counts. The rearrangement joins TRBV30 to TRBJ1-1, with a tentative D call TRBD1 (6 bases). The CDR3 runs to 14 residues. V was trimmed by 1 base and J by 6 bases, leaving 15 bases between them. The germline CDR1 and CDR2 sequences are GTSNPN and SVGIG (reference sequence). The CDR3: CAWSEGGPGAEAFF. In DNA, the CDR3 is TGTGCCTGGAGTGAGGGGGGCCCGGGAGCTGAAGCTTTCTTT. Together with reference TRBV30 and TRBJ1-1, the CDR3 gives the full variable domain: SQTIHQWPATLVQPVGSPLSLECTVEGTSNPNLYWYRQAAGRGLQLLFYSVGIGQISSEVPQNLSASRPQDRQFILSSKKLLLSDSGFYLCAWSEGGPGAEAFFGQGTRLTVV.

Turning to this clonotype: This may come from a read error, since a much larger clone is one base off. This rearrangement joins TRBV7-9 to TRBJ2-2, with D possibly matching TRBD1 (6 bases). CDR1 is SEHNR and CDR2 is FQNEAQ in the germline V gene (reference sequence). The CDR3 totals 13 residues. The CDR3 DNA follows: TGTGTCAGCATGGGACAGAACACCGGGGAGCTGTTTTTT. It translates to CVSMGQNTGELFF.

The V gene is TRBV9, the J gene TRBJ1-3, with a weak D call TRBD1 (6 bases). This CDR3 has 18 amino acids. V was trimmed by 2 bases and J by 0 bases, leaving 18 bases between them. Germline lookup yields CDR1 SGDLS and CDR2 YYNGEE. The CDR3 coding sequence is TGTGCCAGCAGCGTCGCTCCCGGACAGTTCGTCTCTGGAAACACCATATATTTT. Translating it yields CASSVAPGQFVSGNTIYF.

Worth noting for this clonotype: A much larger clonotype is one base distant, so this may be a read error. No conserved phenylalanine or tryptophan ends this CDR3, so it is likely a read error. The genes are TRBV12-3 or TRBV12-4 and TRBJ1-1; D is unclear. Trimming left V 6 bases short and J 5 bases short, with 7 bases between. The CDR3 contains 11 residues. The CDR3 spells CASSRTTEAFL. For the CDR3, the DNA is TGTGCCAGCAGCCGGACTACTGAAGCTTTCCTT.

This clonotype appeared many times. The chain uses TRBV12-3 or TRBV12-4 and TRBJ1-1; D unresolved. CDR3 length: 13 residues. Trimming removed 3 bases at V and 1 base at J, with 6 bases between. This CDR3 reads CASSLKENTEAFF. In DNA, the CDR3 is TGTGCCAGCAGTTTGAAAGAGAACACTGAAGCTTTCTTT.

This chain uses TRBV24-1 with TRBJ2-3; TRBD1 or TRBD2 may be the D gene (5 bases each). Germline CDR1 is KGHDR and CDR2 is SFDVKD. The ends were cut back, 3 bases at V and 8 bases at J, with 14 bases in the middle. The CDR3 sequence is 14 residues long. In DNA form, the CDR3 reads TGTGCCACCAGTGATCCGCAGGGTGGGAGTACGCAGTATTTT. It yields the protein CATSDPQGGSTQYF.

As for this clonotype: A junction boundary mismatches the germline segment, possibly from a read error. CDR3 sequence: CAGSLGDNLGTQYF. The CDR3 DNA follows: TGTGCCGGCAGCTTAGGAGACAACCTAGGGACCCAGTACTTC. V gene TRBV7-8 combines with J gene TRBJ2-5, with D unclear. The CDR3 contains 14 residues. From germline, CDR1 is SGHVS and CDR2 FQNEAQ.

This clonotype was picked up many times. V and J are TRBV7-2 and TRBJ2-5, with D maybe TRBD1 (6 bases). Germline loops: CDR1 SGHTA, CDR2 FQGNSA. V lost 3 bases and J 1 base, leaving 9 bases between the germline ends. This CDR3 region has 14 residues. CDR3 nucleotides: TGTGCCAGCAGCTTCAGGGGCCGCCAAGAGACCCAGTACTTC. It specifies CASSFRGRQETQYF.

This clonotype was counted ten times or more. CDR3 residues: CASSLNSGAGANVLTF. DNA for the CDR3: TGCGCCAGCAGCCTTAACTCAGGGGCTGGGGCCAACGTCCTGACTTTC. J is TRBJ2-6 and V is TRBV5-1; D is perhaps TRBD1 (6 bases). V shed 4 bases and J shed 2 bases, with 13 bases lying between them. Germline CDR1 reads SGHRS; CDR2 reads YFSETQ. The CDR3 sequence is 16 residues long. The complete variable domain, with remaining parts taken from reference TRBV5-1 and TRBJ2-6, reads KAGVTQTPRYLIKTRGQQVTLSCSPISGHRSVSWYQQTPGQGLQFLFEYFSETQRNKGNFPGRFSGRQFSNSRSEMNVSTLELGDSALYLCASSLNSGAGANVLTFGAGSRLTVL.

This clonotype was seen repeatedly, ten times or more. V gene TRBV7-9 combines with J gene TRBJ2-2, with no clear D. The length of the CDR3 is 14 residues. The V and J ends lost 3 bases and 4 bases respectively, with 9 bases between them. Germline V CDR1 and CDR2: SEHNR, FQNEAQ (reference sequence). The CDR3 DNA reads as TGTGCCAGCAGCTTGACAACGGGCACCGGGGAGCTGTTTTTT. This gives the protein CASSLTTGTGELFF.

On this clonotype: Given a much more abundant clone one base away, this may be a read error. The rearrangement uses TRBV20-1 and TRBJ2-7; TRBD2 is a possible D gene (6 bases). The CDR3 consists of 13 residues. V gave up 3 bases and J gave up 3 bases, with 12 bases separating them. Germline lookup yields CDR1 DFQATT and CDR2 SNEGSKA (reference sequence). The CDR3 nucleotides are TGCAGTGCTAGTAGGGGACTGCACTACGAGCAGTACTTC. This codes for CSASRGLHYEQYF.

V is TRBV11-2 and J is TRBJ2-3; D is unclear. V was clipped by 0 bases and J by 14 bases, with 12 bases between them. This CDR3 has 12 amino acids. Germline V CDR1 and CDR2: SGHAT, FQNNGV. The CDR3 DNA reads as TGTGCCAGCAGCTTAGAGACAATAGCCCCGTATTTT. Protein product: CASSLETIAPYF. Together with reference TRBV11-2 and TRBJ2-3, the CDR3 gives the full variable domain: EAGVAQSPRYKIIEKRQSVAFWCNPISGHATLYWYQQILGQGPKLLIQFQNNGVVDDSQLPKDRFSAERLKGVDSTLKIQPAKLEDSAVYLCASSLETIAPYFGPGTRLTVL.